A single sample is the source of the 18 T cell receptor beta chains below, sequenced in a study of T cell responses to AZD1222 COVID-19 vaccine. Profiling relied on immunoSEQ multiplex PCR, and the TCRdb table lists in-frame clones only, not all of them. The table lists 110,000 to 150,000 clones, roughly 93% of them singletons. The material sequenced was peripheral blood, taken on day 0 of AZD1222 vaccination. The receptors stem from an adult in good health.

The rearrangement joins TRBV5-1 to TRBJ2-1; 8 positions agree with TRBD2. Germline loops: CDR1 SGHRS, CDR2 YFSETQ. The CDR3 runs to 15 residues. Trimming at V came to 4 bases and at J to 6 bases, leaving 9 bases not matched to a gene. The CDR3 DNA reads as TGCGCCAGCAGCCTCCCCGGGAGGGCGAGCAATGAGCAGTTCTTC. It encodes CASSLPGRASNEQFF.

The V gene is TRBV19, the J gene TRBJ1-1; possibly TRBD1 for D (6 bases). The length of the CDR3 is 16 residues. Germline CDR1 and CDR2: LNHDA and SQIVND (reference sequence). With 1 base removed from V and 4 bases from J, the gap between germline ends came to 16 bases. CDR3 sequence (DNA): TGTGCCAGTAGTATAGTCGTCAGGGGAAGGAGCACTGAAGCTTTCTTT. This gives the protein CASSIVVRGRSTEAFF. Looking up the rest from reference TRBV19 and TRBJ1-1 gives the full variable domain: DGGITQSPKYLFRKEGQNVTLSCEQNLNHDAMYWYRQDPGQGLRLIYYSQIVNDFQKGDIAEGYSVSREKKESFPLTVTSAQKNPTAFYLCASSIVVRGRSTEAFFGQGTRLTVV.

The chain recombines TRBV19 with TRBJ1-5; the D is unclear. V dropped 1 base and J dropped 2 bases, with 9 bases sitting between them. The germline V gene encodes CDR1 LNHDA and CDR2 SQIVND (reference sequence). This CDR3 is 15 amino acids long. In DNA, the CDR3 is TGTGCCAGTAGTATAGTGGCCGGGGGCAATCAGCCCCAGCATTTT. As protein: CASSIVAGGNQPQHF.

This CDR3 reads CATSRAQSYEQYF. As DNA, the CDR3 is TGTGCCACCAGTCGTGCACAGTCCTACGAGCAGTACTTC. The V gene is TRBV24-1, the J gene TRBJ2-7; D remains ambiguous. Germline CDR1 and CDR2: KGHDR and SFDVKD. V was shortened by 6 bases and J by 1 base, with 9 bases between the two germline ends. The CDR3 totals 13 residues.

In DNA, the CDR3 is TGTGCCACCAGTGATCCCGATGGGAAAGGAGAAAAACTGTTTTTT. The encoded protein is CATSDPDGKGEKLFF. The V gene is TRBV24-1, the J gene TRBJ1-4; D unresolved. This CDR3 comprises 15 residues. Between the trimmed V and J ends, which lost 3 bases and 8 bases, there was a span of 15 bases. The germline V gene encodes CDR1 KGHDR and CDR2 SFDVKD.

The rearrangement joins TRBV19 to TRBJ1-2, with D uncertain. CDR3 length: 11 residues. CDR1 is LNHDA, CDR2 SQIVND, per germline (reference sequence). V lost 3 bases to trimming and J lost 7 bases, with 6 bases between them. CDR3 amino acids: CASSIGSGYTF. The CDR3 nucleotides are TGTGCCAGTAGTATCGGGTCTGGCTACACCTTC.

Here the CDR3 DNA reads TGTGCCAGCAGCCATGTTTACAGGGGAGGGAACACTGAAGCTTTCTTT. The encoded protein is CASSHVYRGGNTEAFF. The rearrangement uses TRBV3-1 (or the pseudogene TRBV3-2) and TRBJ1-1, with 7 bases lining up with TRBD1. The J segment lost 1 base and the V segment lost 3 bases, leaving 8 bases of the junction unmatched. Germline V gene lookup returns CDR1 LGHDT and CDR2 YNNKEL (reference sequence). This CDR3 has 16 residues.

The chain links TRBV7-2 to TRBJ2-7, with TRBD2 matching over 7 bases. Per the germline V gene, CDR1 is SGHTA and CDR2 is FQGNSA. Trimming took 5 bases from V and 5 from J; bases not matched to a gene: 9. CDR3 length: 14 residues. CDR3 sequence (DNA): TGTGCCAGCAGCCCGTCGACTAGCACCCACGAGCAGTACTTC. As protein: CASSPSTSTHEQYF.

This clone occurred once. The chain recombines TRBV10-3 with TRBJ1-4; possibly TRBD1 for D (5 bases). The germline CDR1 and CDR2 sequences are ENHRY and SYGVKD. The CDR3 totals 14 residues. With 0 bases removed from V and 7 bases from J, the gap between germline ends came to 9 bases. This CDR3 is CAISESRDGEKLFF. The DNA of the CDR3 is TGTGCCATCAGTGAGTCCAGGGACGGTGAAAAACTGTTTTTT.

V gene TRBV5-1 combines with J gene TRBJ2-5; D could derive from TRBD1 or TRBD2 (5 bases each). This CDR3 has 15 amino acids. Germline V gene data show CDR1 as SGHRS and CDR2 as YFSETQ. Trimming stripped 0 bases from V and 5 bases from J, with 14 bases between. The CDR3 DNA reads TGCGCCAGCAGCTTGGTGGGGGAAGGTAGGGAGACCCAGTACTTC. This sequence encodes CASSLVGEGRETQYF.

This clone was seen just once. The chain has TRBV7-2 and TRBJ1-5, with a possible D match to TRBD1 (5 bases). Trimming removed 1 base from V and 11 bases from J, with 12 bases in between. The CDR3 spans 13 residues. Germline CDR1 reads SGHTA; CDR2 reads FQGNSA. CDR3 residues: CASSLDRPGAQHF. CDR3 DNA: TGTGCCAGCAGCTTAGACAGGCCGGGGGCCCAGCATTTT.

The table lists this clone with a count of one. The CDR3 DNA is TGTGCCAGCAGCGCCCAGGACACGACCTACGAGCAGTACTTC. Residues: CASSAQDTTYEQYF. V gene TRBV9 combines with J gene TRBJ2-7, with D perhaps matching TRBD1 (5 bases). CDR1 is SGDLS, CDR2 YYNGEE, per germline. The CDR3 is 14 residues long. V lost 3 bases, J lost 2 bases, and 12 bases lay in between.

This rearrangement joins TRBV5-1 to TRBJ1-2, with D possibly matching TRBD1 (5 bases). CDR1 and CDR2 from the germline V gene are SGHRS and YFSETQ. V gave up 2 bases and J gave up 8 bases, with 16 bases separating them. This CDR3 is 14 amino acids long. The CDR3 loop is CASSFADGGGGYTF. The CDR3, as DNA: TGCGCCAGCAGCTTTGCGGACGGGGGAGGCGGCTACACCTTC. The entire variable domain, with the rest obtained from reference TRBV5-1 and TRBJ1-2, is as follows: KAGVTQTPRYLIKTRGQQVTLSCSPISGHRSVSWYQQTPGQGLQFLFEYFSETQRNKGNFPGRFSGRQFSNSRSEMNVSTLELGDSALYLCASSFADGGGGYTFGSGTRLTVV.

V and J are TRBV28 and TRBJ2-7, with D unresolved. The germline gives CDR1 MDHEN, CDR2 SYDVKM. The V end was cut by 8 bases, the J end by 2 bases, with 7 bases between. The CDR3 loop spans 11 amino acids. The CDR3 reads CASLSAYEQYF. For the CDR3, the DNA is TGTGCCAGCCTATCCGCCTACGAGCAGTACTTC.

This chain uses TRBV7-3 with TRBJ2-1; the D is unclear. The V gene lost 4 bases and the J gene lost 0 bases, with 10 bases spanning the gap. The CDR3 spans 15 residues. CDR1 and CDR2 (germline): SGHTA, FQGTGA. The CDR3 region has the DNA TGTGCCAGCAGCTATACTCGGAGCTCCTACAATGAGCAGTTCTTC. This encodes CASSYTRSSYNEQFF.

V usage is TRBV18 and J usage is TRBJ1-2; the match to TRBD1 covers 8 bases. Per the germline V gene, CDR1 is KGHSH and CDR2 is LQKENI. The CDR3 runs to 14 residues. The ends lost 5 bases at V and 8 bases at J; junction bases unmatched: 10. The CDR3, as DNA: TGTGCCAGCTCAGTTACCGGGACAGGCCCCGGCTACACCTTC. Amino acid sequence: CASSVTGTGPGYTF.

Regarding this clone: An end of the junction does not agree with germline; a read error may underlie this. For the CDR3, the DNA is TGTGCCAGTACCCACGGGAGCGAGGGGAACTTC. The encoded protein is CASTHGSEGNF. V is TRBV19 and J is TRBJ1-2; D is perhaps TRBD1 (5 bases). CDR3 length equals 11 residues. CDR1 is LNHDA and CDR2 is SQIVND in the germline V gene (reference sequence).

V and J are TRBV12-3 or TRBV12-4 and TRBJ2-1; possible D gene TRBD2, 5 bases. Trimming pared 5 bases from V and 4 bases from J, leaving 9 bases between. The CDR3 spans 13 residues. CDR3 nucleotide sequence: TGTGCCAGCAGTCGAGAGCGGTACAATGAGCAGTTCTTC. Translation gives CASSRERYNEQFF.